The TCR beta chain described here comes from a study of blood T cell repertoires in COVID-19. Study at large: Sites in the United States, Italy and Spain provided acute and convalescent COVID-19 samples. Sample material is recorded as cDNA or gDNA derived from T cells, B-cell-depleted T cells, or PBMCs.

In the authors' workflow: Reference gene primer amplification in the assay estimated nucleated cell counts. TCRdb's copy holds only in-frame clones and misses some; the assay was immunoSEQ multiplex PCR. That table gives V, J and clone size, and the DNA gave D and trimming. This sample carries around 300,000 clones, 75% to 90% of them seen once, and the ten largest clones take 2.2%. The V gene end was trimmed by 4 bases and the J gene end by 6 bases; junction bases not matched to a gene: 12. The CDR3 consists of 15 residues. Germline values: CDR1 GTSNPN, CDR2 SVGIG (reference sequence). This clone was found many times.

The source material was peripheral blood. The chain recombines TRBV30 with TRBJ2-4; 7 nucleotides line up with TRBD2. The TCR originated in a man aged 45-65 years with acute or convalescent COVID-19. CDR3 DNA sequence: TGTGCCTGGACTTCCCCACGGACTAGTGGAAACATTCAGTACTTC. This gives the protein CAWTSPRTSGNIQYF.